Each of the 21 T cell receptor beta chains below was sequenced from the same sample in a study of glioma-infiltrating T cells after dendritic cell vaccination. Libraries were prepared by immunoSEQ multiplex PCR; TCRdb keeps only in-frame clonotypes and omits some of them. The sample lists more than 95,000 clones; 75% to 90% were seen once. Time point: after dendritic cell vaccination, including at tumor progression/relapse. The sequencing used blood, collected after dendritic cell vaccination. These receptors all stem from a human donor with glioblastoma.

The chain recombines TRBV6-6 with TRBJ1-5; 8 bases are a match to TRBD1. Losses at the gene ends were 5 bases for V and 2 bases for J; bases not matched to a gene: 5. The CDR3 sequence is 15 residues long. Germline values: CDR1 MNHNY, CDR2 SVGAGI (reference sequence). Here the CDR3 reads CASSGQGPGNQPQHF. The CDR3 DNA reads as TGTGCCAGCAGTGGACAGGGTCCCGGCAATCAGCCCCAGCATTTT.

The chain links TRBV10-3 to TRBJ2-5; TRBD1 matches 8 bases. The CDR3 is made up of 12 amino acids. The junction had 6 bases not matched to a gene; V was cut back by 11 bases and J by 4 bases. In germline, CDR1 is ENHRY, CDR2 SYGVKD. CDR3 sequence: CASADRGETQYF. For the CDR3, the DNA is TGTGCCTCGGCAGACAGGGGAGAGACCCAGTACTTC.

The rearrangement uses TRBV5-1 and TRBJ1-2, with D perhaps matching TRBD1 (6 bases). Germline V lookup: CDR1 SGHRS, CDR2 YFSETQ. V gave up 0 bases and J gave up 5 bases, with 14 bases separating them. The CDR3 covers 15 residues. The DNA of the CDR3 is TGCGCCAGCAGCTTGGTCGGGGGGGCAGAGTATGGCTACACCTTC. It encodes CASSLVGGAEYGYTF.

This chain joins TRBV2 and TRBJ1-2, with 8 bases identical to TRBD1. V was pared by 10 bases and J by 4 bases, with 14 bases of the junction left unmatched. The CDR3 has 15 residues. The germline CDR1 and CDR2 sequences are SNHLY and FYNNEI. The CDR3 bases are TGTGCCATCGAAGTCCCCACAGGGGGGGGCTATGGCTACACCTTC. The encoded protein is CAIEVPTGGGYGYTF.

The chain links TRBV9 to TRBJ1-5; D uncertain. Germline CDR1 SGDLS, CDR2 YYNGEE. V was pared by 0 bases and J by 6 bases, with 10 bases between. This CDR3 has 14 residues. The DNA of the CDR3 is TGTGCCAGCAGCGTAGGAGAGGCGAGTCAGCCCCAGCATTTT. This gives the protein CASSVGEASQPQHF.

The V call is TRBV18, the J call TRBJ1-4, with D possibly being TRBD1 (5 bases). Trimming pared 2 bases from V and 3 bases from J, leaving 10 bases between. CDR1 and CDR2 (germline): KGHSH, LQKENI. The CDR3 spans 15 residues. CDR3: CASSPGQGSNEKLFF. In DNA, the CDR3 is TGTGCCAGCTCACCAGGCCAGGGTTCTAATGAAAAACTGTTTTTT. The whole variable domain, remainder taken from reference TRBV18 and TRBJ1-4, is NAGVMQNPRHLVRRRGQEARLRCSPMKGHSHVYWYRQLPEEGLKFMVYLQKENIIDESGMPKERFSAEFPKEGPSILRIQQVVRGDSAAYFCASSPGQGSNEKLFFGSGTQLSVL.

V is TRBV19 and J is TRBJ1-5; D is possibly TRBD1 (5 bases). Trimming removed 5 bases at V and 4 bases at J, with 15 bases between. The CDR3 totals 15 residues. Germline V gene lookup returns CDR1 LNHDA and CDR2 SQIVND (reference sequence). This CDR3 is CASSWGGVGNQPQHF. CDR3 DNA sequence: TGTGCCAGTAGTTGGGGCGGGGTTGGGAATCAGCCCCAGCATTTT.

This clone was seen more than once but under ten times. The rearrangement joins TRBV28 to TRBJ2-1, with 12 bases lining up with TRBD2. Trimming cost V 3 bases and J 7 bases; bases outside gene matches: 13. CDR3 length: 18 residues. Germline loops: CDR1 MDHEN, CDR2 SYDVKM. CDR3 bases: TGTGCCAGCAGTTTTGGTCTAGCGGGAGGGCCCAGGTTGAATGAGCAGTTCTTC. Translation gives CASSFGLAGGPRLNEQFF.

The J gene is TRBJ2-1, the V gene TRBV30, with 7 bases fitting TRBD1. Germline V lookup: CDR1 GTSNPN, CDR2 SVGIG (reference sequence). Trimming removed 0 bases from V and 8 bases from J; junction bases left unmatched: 7. The CDR3 sequence is 14 residues long. The CDR3 spells CAWSVRGGGDEQFF. In nucleotides, the CDR3 is TGTGCCTGGAGTGTAAGAGGGGGCGGCGATGAGCAGTTCTTC.

This clone came up a few times. The identical CDR3 is also encoded by other nucleotide sequences in the sample. The rearrangement joins TRBV5-5 to TRBJ1-2; possible D gene TRBD1, 5 bases. CDR1 is SGHKS and CDR2 is YYEKEE in the germline V gene (reference sequence). V was cut by 1 base and J by 3 bases, with 7 bases left in between. There are 13 residues in the CDR3. The CDR3 protein is CASSLTGDYGYTF. DNA for the CDR3: TGTGCCAGCAGCTTGACGGGGGACTATGGCTACACCTTC.

The chain links TRBV19 to TRBJ2-2; a weak D match, TRBD1 (6 bases). Per germline, CDR1 LNHDA and CDR2 SQIVND (reference sequence). The CDR3 is 16 residues long. Trimming pared 3 bases from V and 2 bases from J, leaving 13 bases between. The DNA for the CDR3 is TGTGCCAGTAGTATCCCAACGACAGGCAACACCGGGGAGCTGTTTTTT. Its protein product is CASSIPTTGNTGELFF.

The J gene is TRBJ1-2, the V gene TRBV18, with D perhaps TRBD1 (6 bases). Trimming took off 4 bases at V and 3 bases at J, with 12 bases between the two ends. Per germline, CDR1 KGHSH and CDR2 LQKENI. This CDR3 is 14 amino acids long. The CDR3 bases are TGTGCCAGCTCACTTAGACAGGTCGACTATGGCTACACCTTC. This codes for CASSLRQVDYGYTF.

Remarks on this clone: This same CDR3 is encoded by further DNA sequences in the sample. The CDR3, as DNA: TGTGCCAGCAGCCTAGTAGGGGCCGGGGAGCTGTTTTTT. Its protein product is CASSLVGAGELFF. The chain employs TRBV7-9 and TRBJ2-2; D possibly corresponds to TRBD1 (5 bases). Germline V gene lookup returns CDR1 SEHNR and CDR2 FQNEAQ (reference sequence). V lost 5 bases, J lost 6 bases, and 10 bases lay in between. The CDR3 contains 13 residues. The full variable domain, completed using reference TRBV7-9 and TRBJ2-2, is DTGVSQNPRHKITKRGQNVTFRCDPISEHNRLYWYRQTLGQGPEFLTYFQNEAQLEKSRLLSDRFSAERPKGSFSTLEIQRTEQGDSAMYLCASSLVGAGELFFGEGSRLTVL.

The gene calls are TRBV30 and TRBJ1-2; D is perhaps TRBD1 (6 bases). V shed 2 bases and J shed 2 bases, with 15 bases lying between them. Germline CDR1 and CDR2: GTSNPN and SVGIG (reference sequence). The CDR3 length is 15 residues. CDR3 sequence: CAWSQGFERNYGYTF. CDR3 nucleotide sequence: TGTGCCTGGAGTCAGGGGTTCGAGAGAAACTATGGCTACACCTTC.

V is TRBV18 and J is TRBJ1-1, with TRBD1 matching over 7 bases. Germline lookup yields CDR1 KGHSH and CDR2 LQKENI. The CDR3 length is 16 residues. V gave up 3 bases and J gave up 0 bases; unmatched junction bases: 7. The CDR3 DNA sequence: TGTGCCAGCTCACCCTTTGACAGGGCCATGAACACTGAAGCTTTCTTT. It translates to CASSPFDRAMNTEAFF. The complete variable domain, with remaining parts taken from reference TRBV18 and TRBJ1-1, reads NAGVMQNPRHLVRRRGQEARLRCSPMKGHSHVYWYRQLPEEGLKFMVYLQKENIIDESGMPKERFSAEFPKEGPSILRIQQVVRGDSAAYFCASSPFDRAMNTEAFFGQGTRLTVV.

The genes are TRBV1 and TRBJ1-3. TRBV1 is given as a pseudogene. The CDR3 contains 15 residues. The CDR3 DNA is TGCACCAGCAGCCAAGCGGAGGGAAGCAATAACACCATATATTTT. Its protein product is CTSSQAEGSNNTIYF.

This chain joins TRBV21-1 and TRBJ2-4; no DNA check was done on the table's D call, TRBD2. TRBV21-1 is noted as a pseudogene. The CDR3 sequence is 17 residues long. The CDR3 is CASSIGGLAGGKNIQYF. In DNA form, the CDR3 reads TGTGCCAGCAGCATAGGCGGACTAGCGGGAGGGAAAAACATTCAGTACTTC.

The V gene is TRBV5-4, the J gene TRBJ1-2; 8 bases map to TRBD1. The CDR3 totals 15 residues. CDR1 and CDR2 (germline): SGHNT, YYREEE (reference sequence). V was clipped by 4 bases and J by 0 bases; unmatched bases: 5. CDR3 in amino acids: CASSGQGISNYGYTF. CDR3 DNA: TGTGCCAGCAGCGGACAGGGCATCTCTAACTATGGCTACACCTTC. The whole variable domain, filled in from reference TRBV5-4 and TRBJ1-2, reads ETGVTQSPTHLIKTRGQQVTLRCSSQSGHNTVSWYQQALGQGPQFIFQYYREEENGRGNFPPRFSGLQFPNYSSELNVNALELDDSALYLCASSGQGISNYGYTFGSGTRLTVV.

The rearrangement links TRBV10-3 to TRBJ2-1, with TRBD1 identical over 8 bases. Germline-derived CDR1 and CDR2 are ENHRY and SYGVKD. This CDR3 is built from 16 residues. Trimming took 10 bases from V and 4 from J; bases not matched to a gene: 15. This CDR3 is CASREHDRGQYNEQFF. CDR3 sequence (DNA): TGTGCCAGCAGGGAACATGACAGGGGACAATACAATGAGCAGTTCTTC.

The chain links TRBV14 to TRBJ2-7; 10 positions match TRBD1. The CDR3 extends over 17 amino acids. The V gene's germline CDR1 is SGHDN and CDR2 FVKESK. The V segment lost 8 bases and the J segment 0 bases; nucleotides outside the gene matches: 13. CDR3 coding DNA: TGTGCCAGCTGCCCCGGACAGGGGGTACGTACCTCCTACGAGCAGTACTTC. Its protein is CASCPGQGVRTSYEQYF.

This rearrangement joins TRBV19 to TRBJ1-5; 11 bases are a match to TRBD1. CDR1 is LNHDA and CDR2 is SQIVND in the germline V gene (reference sequence). The CDR3 consists of 15 residues. Unmatched junction bases numbered 7, after V lost 6 bases and J lost 6 bases. This CDR3 is CASSGTGGVVQPQHF. For the CDR3, the DNA is TGTGCCAGTAGCGGGACAGGGGGAGTGGTTCAGCCCCAGCATTTT.